These T cell receptor beta chains were read from a single sample in a study of T cells in Graves' hyperthyroidism and ophthalmopathy. TCRdb independently ran MiXCR on the multiplex PCR reads; one entry per CDR3 protein. The data contain over 350,000 distinct CDR3 sequences, roughly 14% of them singletons. Sequenced material: blood. These receptors all come from a man between 18 and 35 years old with Graves' ophthalmopathy. Each CDR3 is given with its conserved first and last residue. D genes are given only for firm matches. Clone size is not always given. Where it is, it says once, few, many or a class for expanded clones.

D gene	V gene	clone size	J gene	CDR3 protein	CDR3 DNA
TRBD1	TRBV20-1	few	TRBJ2-5	CSAREPDREETRYF	TGCAGTGCTAGAGAACCAGACAGGGAAGAGACCCGGTACTTC
-	TRBV20-1	many	TRBJ2-1	CSAAGSWNEQFF	TGCAGTGCCGCGGGAAGTTGGAATGAGCAGTTCTTC
-	TRBV20-1	many	TRBJ1-4	CSTLSNEKLFF	TGCAGCACACTTTCTAATGAAAAACTGTTTTTT
-	TRBV6-1	-	TRBJ1-1	CASSEGKGLGRNTEAFF	TGTGCCAGCAGTGAGGGGAAGGGGTTGGGGAGAAACACTGAAGCTTTCTTT
TRBD1	TRBV12-3/TRBV12-4	many	TRBJ2-3	CASSRGQADTQYF	TGTGCCAGCAGCCGGGGACAGGCCGATACGCAGTATTTT
TRBD1	TRBV28	few	TRBJ1-5	CASGDSWNQPQHF	TGTGCCAGCGGGGACAGCTGGAATCAGCCCCAGCATTTT
TRBD1	TRBV29-1	few	TRBJ1-2	CSVESWTGAYGYTF	TGCAGCGTTGAATCTTGGACAGGTGCCTATGGCTACACCTTC
-	TRBV6-2/TRBV6-3	-	TRBJ2-3	CASRGRGGSGDSAPSTDTQYF	TGTGCCAGCAGGGGGAGGGGGGGTAGCGGCGATTCGGCACCTAGCACAGATACGCAGTATTTT
-	TRBV2	many	TRBJ2-1	CARVDGTNEQFF	TGTGCCAGAGTAGACGGTACCAATGAGCAGTTCTTC
TRBD1	TRBV11-3	few	TRBJ2-7	CASSFGPQGDYEQYF	TGTGCCAGCAGCTTTGGTCCGCAGGGGGACTACGAGCAGTACTTC
-	TRBV6-1	many	TRBJ1-2	CASSGQLLGYGYTF	TGTGCCAGCAGTGGACAGCTATTGGGGTATGGCTACACCTTC
-	TRBV7-7	many	TRBJ2-5	CASSSRVYETQYF	TGTGCTAGCAGCTCGCGGGTGTACGAGACCCAGTACTTC
-	TRBV19	few	TRBJ1-1	CASSQNGEIFHTEAFF	TGTGCCAGTAGTCAAAATGGGGAGATATTTCACACTGAAGCTTTCTTT
-	TRBV6-2/TRBV6-3	many	TRBJ2-7	CASSYMGSSYEQYF	TGTGCCAGCAGTTACATGGGGAGCTCCTACGAGCAGTACTTC
-	TRBV27	many	TRBJ2-3	CASSLTYGSPDTQYF	TGTGCCAGCAGTTTAACTTATGGTAGTCCAGATACGCAGTATTTT
-	TRBV7-8	few	TRBJ1-6	CASSFSGGPYNSPLHF	TGTGCCAGCAGCTTCTCGGGGGGCCCCTATAATTCACCCCTCCACTTT
-	TRBV20-1	many	TRBJ2-3	CSARAQGDTQYF	TGCAGTGCTAGAGCCCAGGGAGATACGCAGTATTTT
-	TRBV4-1	many	TRBJ1-2	CASSHHFSPPGYTF	TGCGCCAGCAGCCACCACTTTTCGCCACCTGGCTACACCTTC
-	TRBV6-2/TRBV6-3	many	TRBJ1-2	CASTPFGLANYGYTF	TGTGCCAGCACCCCCTTCGGCCTAGCTAACTATGGCTACACCTTC
-	TRBV11-1	-	TRBJ2-7	CASSLRDTYYEQYF	TGCGCCAGCAGTCTCCGAGACACTTACTACGAGCAGTACTTC
-	TRBV2	many	TRBJ2-1	CASSDGVHNEQFF	TGTGCCAGCAGTGATGGGGTCCACAATGAGCAGTTCTTC
TRBD1	TRBV5-1	many	TRBJ2-1	CASSFFRTGSDNEQFF	TGCGCCAGCAGCTTCTTCAGGACAGGGTCGGACAATGAGCAGTTCTTC
TRBD2	TRBV30	-	TRBJ2-2	CAWTQASGSGGELFF	TGTGCCTGGACCCAGGCTAGCGGGAGTGGCGGGGAGCTGTTTTTT